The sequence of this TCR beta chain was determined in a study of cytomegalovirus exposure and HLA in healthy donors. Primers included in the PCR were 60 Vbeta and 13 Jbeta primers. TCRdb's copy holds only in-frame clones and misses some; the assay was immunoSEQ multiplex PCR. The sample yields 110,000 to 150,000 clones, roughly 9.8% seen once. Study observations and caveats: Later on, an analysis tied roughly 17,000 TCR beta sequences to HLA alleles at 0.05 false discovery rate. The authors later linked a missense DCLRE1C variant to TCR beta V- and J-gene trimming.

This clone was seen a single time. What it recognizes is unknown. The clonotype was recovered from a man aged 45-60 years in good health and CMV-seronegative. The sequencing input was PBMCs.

CDR3 sequence reads: CASSPQGGAKNIQYF. The DNA for the CDR3 is TGTGCCAGCTCACCGCAGGGTGGGGCTAAAAACATTCAGTACTTC. V usage is TRBV18 and J usage is TRBJ2-4; TRBD1 might be the D (5 bases). Trimming removed 3 bases at V and 4 bases at J, with 13 bases between. The CDR3 totals 15 residues. Germline loops: CDR1 KGHSH, CDR2 LQKENI.